Listed below are T cell receptor beta chains from one sample, sequenced in a study of shared clonotypes between healthy human individuals. The table came from immunoSEQ multiplex PCR; TCRdb's copy has only in-frame clones and leaves some out. This sample yields some 480,000 clones, of which roughly 85% are seen a single time; over 9.5% belongs to the top ten. The sample taken for sequencing was PBMCs. All receptors come from a woman between 40 and 50 years old in good health. Some clones in this sample may be carry-over from other donors' samples. CDR3s include the opening cysteine and the closing phenylalanine or tryptophan. The order of the fields is CDR3 protein, CDR3 DNA, clone size, D gene, J gene, V gene. D genes are given only for firm matches. Size is omitted from some rows. Given values are once, few, many or a class for expanded clones.

CDR3: CASSPLGPRGNEQFF
DNA: TGCGCCAGCAGCCCTCTGGGCCCGAGAGGAAATGAGCAGTTCTTC
size: NA
D: NA
J: TRBJ2-1
V: TRBV5-1

CDR3: CASRRTGVYEQYF
DNA: TGCGCCAGCAGGAGGACGGGGGTCTACGAGCAGTACTTC
size: NA
D: NA
J: TRBJ2-7
V: TRBV5-1

CDR3: CASSERSYTGELFF
DNA: TGTGCCAGCAGCGAGAGGAGTTACACCGGGGAGCTGTTTTTT
size: many
D: NA
J: TRBJ2-2
V: TRBV9

CDR3: CASSPSTNQATTGELFF
DNA: TGTGCCAGCAGCCCCTCGACTAACCAAGCGACCACCGGGGAGCTGTTTTTT
size: NA
D: NA
J: TRBJ2-2
V: TRBV7-3

CDR3: CASSHSRGQGDTEAFF
DNA: TGTGCCAGCAGCCACTCGCGGGGACAGGGGGACACTGAAGCTTTCTTT
size: NA
D: TRBD1
J: TRBJ1-1
V: TRBV7-9

CDR3: CASGTGSQDEQFF
DNA: TGTGCCAGCGGGACAGGGTCACAGGATGAGCAGTTCTTC
size: NA
D: TRBD1
J: TRBJ2-1
V: TRBV27

CDR3: CASNRGANVLTF
DNA: TGTGCCAGTAATCGTGGGGCCAACGTCCTGACTTTC
size: NA
D: NA
J: TRBJ2-6
V: TRBV19

CDR3: CAWSVAGEGTQYF
DNA: TGTGCCTGGAGTGTAGCGGGTGAGGGAACCCAGTACTTC
size: NA
D: NA
J: TRBJ2-5
V: TRBV30

CDR3: CAWNQGDRDQETQYF
DNA: TGTGCCTGGAATCAAGGGGATCGGGACCAAGAGACCCAGTACTTC
size: NA
D: NA
J: TRBJ2-5
V: TRBV30

CDR3: CASSPLQGENTIYF
DNA: TGTGCCAGCTCACCACTACAGGGCGAAAACACCATATATTTT
size: NA
D: NA
J: TRBJ1-3
V: TRBV18

CDR3: CASSGQGWRTEAFF
DNA: TGTGCCAGCAGCGGACAGGGGTGGAGGACTGAAGCTTTCTTT
size: NA
D: TRBD1
J: TRBJ1-1
V: TRBV7-2

CDR3: CSGGPRNEQFF
DNA: TGCAGCGGGGGTCCTAGGAATGAGCAGTTCTTC
size: once
D: NA
J: TRBJ2-1
V: TRBV29-1

CDR3: CASSSGLVGLRGETQYF
DNA: TGCGCCAGCAGCTCCGGACTAGTCGGGCTAAGAGGGGAGACCCAGTACTTC
size: NA
D: TRBD2
J: TRBJ2-5
V: TRBV5-1

CDR3: CASSPQGRYSYNEQFF
DNA: TGTGCCAGCAGCCCCCAGGGTCGCTACTCCTACAATGAGCAGTTCTTC
size: once
D: NA
J: TRBJ2-1
V: TRBV11-3

CDR3: CASSPHGERTDTQYF
DNA: TGTGCCAGCAGCCCCCATGGGGAGAGGACAGATACGCAGTATTTT
size: NA
D: NA
J: TRBJ2-3
V: TRBV11-1

CDR3: CASSVSAENSEAFF
DNA: TGTGCCAGCAGTGTTTCCGCGGAGAACTCTGAAGCTTTCTTT
size: NA
D: NA
J: TRBJ1-1
V: TRBV6-1

CDR3: CASSQKPGRNYEQYF
DNA: TGTGCCAGCAGTCAAAAACCGGGACGGAACTACGAGCAGTACTTC
size: NA
D: NA
J: TRBJ2-7
V: TRBV27

CDR3: CASSRGGQADYGYTF
DNA: TGCGCCAGCAGCCGGGGGGGACAGGCTGACTATGGCTACACCTTC
size: NA
D: TRBD1
J: TRBJ1-2
V: TRBV5-1

CDR3: CAWSRLGRSYNEQFF
DNA: TGTGCCTGGAGTAGATTGGGGAGATCCTACAATGAGCAGTTCTTC
size: NA
D: NA
J: TRBJ2-1
V: TRBV30

CDR3: CASSGGQGRTYEQYF
DNA: TGTGCCAGCAGCGGCGGGCAGGGGCGAACCTACGAGCAGTACTTC
size: NA
D: NA
J: TRBJ2-7
V: TRBV7-9

CDR3: CAWETGETGELFF
DNA: TGTGCCTGGGAAACGGGAGAGACCGGGGAGCTGTTTTTT
size: NA
D: NA
J: TRBJ2-2
V: TRBV30

CDR3: CASSLQEMGTQYF
DNA: TGTGCCAGCAGCTTACAGGAAATGGGGACCCAGTACTTC
size: NA
D: NA
J: TRBJ2-5
V: TRBV7-3

CDR3: CASSRRTSGSYEQYF
DNA: TGTGCCAGCAGCCGGAGAACTAGCGGCTCCTACGAGCAGTACTTC
size: NA
D: TRBD2
J: TRBJ2-7
V: TRBV9

CDR3: CASSQALYLAGVRETQYF
DNA: TGTGCCAGCAGCCAAGCCCTCTATCTAGCGGGAGTTCGAGAGACCCAGTACTTC
size: NA
D: TRBD2
J: TRBJ2-5
V: TRBV4-2

CDR3: CASSPGTGKETQYF
DNA: TGTGCCAGCAGCCCTGGGACAGGTAAAGAGACCCAGTACTTC
size: NA
D: TRBD1
J: TRBJ2-5
V: TRBV7-9

CDR3: CAPGPTADGRQFF
DNA: TGCGCCCCCGGTCCGACCGCCGATGGTCGGCAGTTCTTC
size: NA
D: NA
J: TRBJ2-1
V: TRBV10-2

CDR3: CASRWTNTEAFF
DNA: TGTGCCAGCAGGTGGACGAACACTGAAGCTTTCTTT
size: NA
D: NA
J: TRBJ1-1
V: TRBV7-2

CDR3: CASSLGQNYEQYF
DNA: TGTGCCAGTAGTCTGGGGCAGAACTACGAGCAGTACTTC
size: NA
D: NA
J: TRBJ2-7
V: TRBV19

CDR3: CASRTRDDGGPQHF
DNA: TGTGCCAGCAGGACCCGGGACGATGGGGGGCCCCAGCATTTT
size: NA
D: NA
J: TRBJ1-5
V: TRBV27

CDR3: CASSYTGAPDTQYF
DNA: TGCGCCAGCAGCTACACAGGGGCCCCAGATACGCAGTATTTT
size: few
D: TRBD1
J: TRBJ2-3
V: TRBV5-1

CDR3: CASTGTSGRTDTQYF
DNA: TGTGCCAGCACCGGCACTTCAGGGCGCACAGATACGCAGTATTTT
size: once
D: NA
J: TRBJ2-3
V: TRBV11-2

CDR3: CASSPRQFSYEQYF
DNA: TGTGCCAGCAGCCCACGACAGTTCTCCTACGAGCAGTACTTC
size: NA
D: NA
J: TRBJ2-7
V: TRBV14

CDR3: CASRLAGGPYSTDTQYF
DNA: TGTGCCAGCAGACTAGCGGGAGGCCCATATAGCACAGATACGCAGTATTTT
size: NA
D: TRBD2
J: TRBJ2-3
V: TRBV19

CDR3: CATSRDLAVTEAFF
DNA: TGTGCCACCAGCAGAGATCTGGCAGTCACTGAAGCTTTCTTT
size: NA
D: NA
J: TRBJ1-1
V: TRBV15

CDR3: CASSQGFGDEQYF
DNA: TGCGCCAGCAGTCAGGGGTTCGGCGACGAGCAGTACTTC
size: NA
D: NA
J: TRBJ2-7
V: TRBV23-1

CDR3: CASSMGPYEQYF
DNA: TGTGCCAGTAGTATGGGTCCTTACGAGCAGTACTTC
size: NA
D: NA
J: TRBJ2-7
V: TRBV19